These 8 T cell receptor beta chains came from one sample sequenced in a study of shared clonotypes between healthy human individuals (dated by TCRdb to 2018 to 2020). Libraries were built with the immunoSEQ multiplex PCR assay. In TCRdb, the immuneACCESS table is reduced to in-frame sequences with V and J assigned. These tables do not hold every clone; where another copy was compared, an unresolved V gene accounts for under half, and the others remain unexplained. The sample table holds about 800,000 clones, of which 96% were seen once. Roughly 0.23% of the sample is in the top ten clones. CD8 naive samples consisted of CD45RO-negative cells that were positively selected for CCR7, yielding a CD45RA+CCR7+ population without TemRA cells. The specimen sequenced was naive CD8+ T cells sorted from blood. Interpreted using the paper, the cell subset or site label stands for: CD45RA+CCR7+. Receptors originate from a man aged 25 to 40 in good health.

V and J are TRBV27 and TRBJ1-1, with D hard to call. Germline CDR1 and CDR2: MNHEY and SMNVEV (reference sequence). Trimming cost V 5 bases and J 10 bases, with 11 bases left between them. CDR3 size: 11 residues. CDR3 sequence: CASSGVRGAFF. DNA of the CDR3: TGTGCCAGCAGTGGGGTGCGGGGAGCTTTCTTT.

In the case of this clone: The identical CDR3 is also encoded by other nucleotide sequences in the sample. The chain uses TRBV7-9 and TRBJ1-1; no firm D call. The CDR3 spans 13 residues. CDR1 and CDR2 from the germline V gene are SEHNR and FQNEAQ (reference sequence). Trimming shortened V by 0 bases and J by 2 bases, and 4 bases separated the two germline ends. CDR3 sequence reads: CASSLALNTEAFF. In DNA, the CDR3 is TGTGCCAGCAGCTTAGCCCTAAACACTGAAGCTTTCTTT.

The rearrangement uses TRBV2 and TRBJ1-1; D uncertain. The CDR3 is made up of 15 amino acids. Trimming pared 7 bases from V and 0 bases from J, leaving 15 bases between. CDR1 SNHLY and CDR2 FYNNEI come from the germline V gene. The CDR3 reads CASTTAEGMNTEAFF. The CDR3 coding sequence is TGTGCCAGCACTACAGCCGAGGGTATGAACACTGAAGCTTTCTTT.

The rearrangement links TRBV10-3 to TRBJ2-7, with D perhaps given as TRBD1 or TRBD2 (5 bases each). Between the trimmed V and J ends, which lost 6 bases and 6 bases, there was a span of 9 bases. Germline lookup yields CDR1 ENHRY and CDR2 SYGVKD. The CDR3 consists of 11 residues. CDR3 in amino acids: CAIRGDGEQYF. The CDR3 nucleotides are TGTGCCATCAGAGGGGACGGCGAGCAGTACTTC.

V gene TRBV6-5 combines with J gene TRBJ2-7; maybe TRBD1 (5 bases). V was pared by 0 bases and J by 2 bases, with 11 bases between. This CDR3 comprises 15 residues. Germline lookup yields CDR1 MNHEY and CDR2 SVGAGI. Here the CDR3 reads CASSYSTAGTYEQYF. The CDR3 DNA is TGTGCCAGCAGTTACTCGACGGCAGGGACCTACGAGCAGTACTTC.

The chain uses TRBV19 and TRBJ2-5; 8 bases are shared with TRBD2. This CDR3 has 16 amino acids. Germline V gives CDR1 LNHDA, CDR2 SQIVND (reference sequence). With 6 bases clipped from V and 1 base from J, the junction kept 10 bases outside the gene matches. Written as DNA, the CDR3 is TGTGCCAGTAGCGACTGGGGACTAGGGCTCCAAGAGACCCAGTACTTC. Encoded protein: CASSDWGLGLQETQYF.

J is TRBJ2-4 and V is TRBV5-1; 9 positions agree with TRBD1. This CDR3 is built from 16 residues. Trimming cost V 2 bases and J 1 base; bases outside gene matches: 4. Germline CDR1 and CDR2: SGHRS and YFSETQ. CDR3 in amino acids: CASSFPGQGAKNIQYF. The CDR3 coding sequence is TGCGCCAGCAGCTTCCCGGGACAGGGTGCCAAAAACATTCAGTACTTC.

The V gene is TRBV9, the J gene TRBJ2-1; 8 nucleotides line up with TRBD2. Germline V gives CDR1 SGDLS, CDR2 YYNGEE. V shed 7 bases, J shed 7 bases, and the junction held 7 bases outside the gene matches. The CDR3 loop spans 13 amino acids. CDR3 residues: CASSGGPKNEQFF. CDR3 nucleotide sequence: TGTGCCAGCTCGGGGGGGCCGAAAAATGAGCAGTTCTTC.